The T cell receptor beta chain described here comes from a study of post-analysis software for immune sequencing data. Study-wide context: The patients showed relapsing-remitting, secondary progressive and progressive-relapsing multiple sclerosis courses.

cDNA libraries of TCR beta carried unique molecular identifiers. The source material, about 0.9 to 11 million T cells, gave rise to roughly 0.5 million cDNA molecules. TCRdb re-derived calls from the PCR reads in MiXCR, one entry per CDR3 protein. Among about 200,000 distinct CDR3 sequences listed, over 25% were seen once. The germline gives CDR1 SGHAT, CDR2 FQNNGV. V lost 3 bases to trimming and J lost 0 bases, with 12 bases between them. The CDR3 extends over 16 amino acids. This clonotype appeared many times. Its target is unknown. Findings and limits, study-wide: There was significantly lower normalized Chao1 diversity in multiple sclerosis patients than in controls. Included in a set of four or five TRBV segments more frequent in patients than controls were TRBV5-6, TRBV5-1 and TRBV20-1.

This sequence originates from a girl aged 2 to 17 with multiple sclerosis. The source material was blood. This chain links TRBV11-2 with TRBJ2-1; D is unclear. The CDR3 nucleotides are TGTGCCAGCAGCTTTAGGAGCGATAGCTCCTACAATGAGCAGTTCTTC. Its protein product is CASSFRSDSSYNEQFF.